This T cell receptor beta chain was retrieved from a study of blood T cells in healthy people across ages. PCR was performed a second time for roughly 7 to 12 cycles using a sample-barcoded 5' primer and a J-beta primer mix. TCRdb used MiXCR to reprocess the 5' RACE reads, holding one entry per CDR3 protein. The sample contains more than 1,000,000 distinct CDR3 sequences, approximately 25% of which appear only once. Every sample had a minimum of 6.5 million PBMCs isolated. V was pared by 2 bases and J by 3 bases, with 14 bases between. Looked up from germline, CDR1 is DFQATT and CDR2 is SNEGSKA (reference sequence). The CDR3 covers 14 residues. These data are also associated with another study on T cells of mothers and their children.

The chain recombines TRBV20-1 with TRBJ2-7; D is ambiguous. The sample taken for sequencing was blood. The clonotype was recovered from a girl aged 2 to 10 in good health. In DNA form, the CDR3 reads TGCAGTGCTAGACGGGCCAACCAAGGCTACGAGCAGTACTTC. Translating gives CSARRANQGYEQYF.